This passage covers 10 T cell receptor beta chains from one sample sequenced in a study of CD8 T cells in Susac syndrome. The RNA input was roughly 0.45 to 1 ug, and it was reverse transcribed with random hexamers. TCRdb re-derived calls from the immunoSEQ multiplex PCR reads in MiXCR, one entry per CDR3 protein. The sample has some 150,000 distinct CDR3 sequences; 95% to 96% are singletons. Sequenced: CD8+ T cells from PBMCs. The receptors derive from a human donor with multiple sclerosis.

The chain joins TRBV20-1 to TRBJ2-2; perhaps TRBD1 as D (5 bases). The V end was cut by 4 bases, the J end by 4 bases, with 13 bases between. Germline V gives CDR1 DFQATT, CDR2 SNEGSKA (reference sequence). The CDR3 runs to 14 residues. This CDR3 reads CSAKGTRGTGELFF. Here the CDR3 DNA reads TGCAGTGCTAAAGGAACAAGGGGCACCGGGGAGCTGTTTTTT.

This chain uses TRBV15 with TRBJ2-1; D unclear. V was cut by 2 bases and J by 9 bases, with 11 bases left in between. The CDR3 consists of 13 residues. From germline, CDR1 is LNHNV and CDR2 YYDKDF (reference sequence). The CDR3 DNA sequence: TGTGCCACCAGCAGACCCATGTTGGGTGAGCAGTTCTTC. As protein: CATSRPMLGEQFF. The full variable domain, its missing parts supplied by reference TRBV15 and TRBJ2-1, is DAMVIQNPRYQVTQFGKPVTLSCSQTLNHNVMYWYQQKSSQAPKLLFHYYDKDFNNEADTPDNFQSRRPNTSFCFLDIRSPGLGDTAMYLCATSRPMLGEQFFGPGTRLTVL.

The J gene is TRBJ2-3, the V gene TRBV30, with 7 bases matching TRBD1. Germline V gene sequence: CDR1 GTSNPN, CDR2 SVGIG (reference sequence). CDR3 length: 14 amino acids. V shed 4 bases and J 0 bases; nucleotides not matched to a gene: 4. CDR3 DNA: TGTGCCTGGAACAGGGGCCATAGCACAGATACGCAGTATTTT. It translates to CAWNRGHSTDTQYF.

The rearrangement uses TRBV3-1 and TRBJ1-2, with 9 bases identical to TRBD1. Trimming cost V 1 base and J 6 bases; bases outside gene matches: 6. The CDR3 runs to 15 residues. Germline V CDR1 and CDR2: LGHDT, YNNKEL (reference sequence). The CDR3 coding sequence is TGTGCCAGCAGCCAAGGGAACGACAGGGGGAATGGCTACACCTTC. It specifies CASSQGNDRGNGYTF.

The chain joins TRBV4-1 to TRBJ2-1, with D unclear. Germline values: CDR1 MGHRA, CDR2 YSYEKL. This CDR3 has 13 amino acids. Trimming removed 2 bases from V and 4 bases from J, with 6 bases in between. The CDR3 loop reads CASSQQEYNEQFF. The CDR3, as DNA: TGCGCCAGCAGCCAACAGGAGTACAATGAGCAGTTCTTC.

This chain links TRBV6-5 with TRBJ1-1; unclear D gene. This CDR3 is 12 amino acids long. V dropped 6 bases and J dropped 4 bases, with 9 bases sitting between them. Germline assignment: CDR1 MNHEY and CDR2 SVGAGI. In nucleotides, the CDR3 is TGTGCCAGCAGCTCAACATCCACTGAAGCTTTCTTT. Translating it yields CASSSTSTEAFF.

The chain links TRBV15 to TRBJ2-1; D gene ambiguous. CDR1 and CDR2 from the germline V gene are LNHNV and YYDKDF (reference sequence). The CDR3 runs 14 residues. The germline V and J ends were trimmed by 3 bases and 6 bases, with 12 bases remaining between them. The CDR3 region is CATSRVGRFNEQFF. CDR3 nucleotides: TGTGCCACCAGCAGGGTCGGACGGTTCAATGAGCAGTTCTTC.

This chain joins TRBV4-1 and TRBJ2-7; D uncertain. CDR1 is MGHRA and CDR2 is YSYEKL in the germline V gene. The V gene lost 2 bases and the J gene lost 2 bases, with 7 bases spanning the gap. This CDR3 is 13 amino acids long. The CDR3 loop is CASSQNRAYEQYF. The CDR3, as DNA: TGCGCCAGCAGCCAAAATAGGGCCTACGAGCAGTACTTC.

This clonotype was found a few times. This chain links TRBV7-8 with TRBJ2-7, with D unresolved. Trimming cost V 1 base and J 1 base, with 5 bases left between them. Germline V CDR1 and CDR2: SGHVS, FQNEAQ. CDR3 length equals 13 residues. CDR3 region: CASSLGRSYEQYV. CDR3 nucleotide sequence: TGTGCCAGCAGCTTAGGGCGGTCCTACGAGCAGTACGTC.

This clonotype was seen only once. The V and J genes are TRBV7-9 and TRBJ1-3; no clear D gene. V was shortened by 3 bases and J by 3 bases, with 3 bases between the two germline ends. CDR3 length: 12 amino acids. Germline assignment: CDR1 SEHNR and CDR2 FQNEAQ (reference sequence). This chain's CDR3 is CASSFHGNTIYF. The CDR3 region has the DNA TGTGCCAGCAGCTTTCATGGAAACACCATATATTTT.